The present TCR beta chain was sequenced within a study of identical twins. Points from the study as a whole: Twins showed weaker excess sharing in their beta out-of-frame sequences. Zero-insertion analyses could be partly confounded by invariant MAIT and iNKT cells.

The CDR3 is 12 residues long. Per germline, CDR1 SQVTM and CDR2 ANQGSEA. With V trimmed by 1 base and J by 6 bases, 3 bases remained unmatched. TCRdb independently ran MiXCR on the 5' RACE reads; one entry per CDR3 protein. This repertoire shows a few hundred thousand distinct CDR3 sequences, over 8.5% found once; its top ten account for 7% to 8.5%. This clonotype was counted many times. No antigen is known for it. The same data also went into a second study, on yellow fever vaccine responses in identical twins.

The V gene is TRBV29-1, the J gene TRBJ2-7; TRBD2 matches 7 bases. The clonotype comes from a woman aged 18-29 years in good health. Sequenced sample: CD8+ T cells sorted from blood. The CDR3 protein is CSVEVAGVEQYF. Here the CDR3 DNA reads TGCAGCGTTGAAGTGGCGGGGGTCGAGCAGTACTTC.